Below, one T cell receptor beta chain is given with its context. V shed 1 base and J shed 5 bases, with 12 bases lying between them. Germline CDR1 and CDR2: MDHEN and SYDVKM. CDR3 size: 15 residues. Data came from immunoSEQ multiplex PCR; TCRdb stores just in-frame clones and leaves some out. The table lists about 31,000 clones, roughly 79% of them singletons, with 20% to 25% in the top ten. These data originate in a study of OX40 agonist ivuxolimab in advanced cancers. This receptor was taken from an adult with an advanced solid tumor such as melanoma, head and neck, liver or kidney cancer. The V and J genes are TRBV28 and TRBJ1-5, with a possible D match to TRBD1 (5 bases). Sample: CD4+ or CD8+ T cells sorted from blood, taken in a trial of the OX40 agonist ivuxolimab. The CDR3 loop is CASSLYREGHQPQHF. Written as DNA, the CDR3 is TGTGCCAGCAGTTTATACCGGGAGGGGCATCAGCCCCAGCATTTT.